The next 31 T cell receptor beta chains were all read from a single sample in a study of early T cells in non-severe SARS-CoV-2 infection. Each CDR3 protein is one row after TCRdb ran MiXCR on the 5' RACE reads. The table shows tens of thousands of distinct CDR3 sequences, with roughly 11% occurring only once. The specimen was whole blood. These TCRs come from an adult who was a healthcare worker with PCR-confirmed SARS-CoV-2 infection or an uninfected control (not recorded which).

This clonotype occurred many times. The V gene is TRBV2, the J gene TRBJ2-3; D perhaps matches TRBD1 (5 bases). The CDR3 spans 13 residues. Germline CDR1 reads SNHLY; CDR2 reads FYNNEI. V was trimmed by 5 bases and J by 5 bases, leaving 11 bases between them. The CDR3 region has the DNA TGTGCCAGCAGTCCAGGGTATAGAGATACGCAGTATTTT. Its protein product is CASSPGYRDTQYF.

This clonotype was picked up many times. This rearrangement joins TRBV9 to TRBJ1-6; D is unresolved. This CDR3 spans 12 amino acids. Trimming left V 5 bases short and J 8 bases short, with 8 bases between. The V gene's germline CDR1 is SGDLS and CDR2 YYNGEE. CDR3 DNA: TGTGCCAGCAGGGCCCTGGATTCACCCCTCCACTTT. It is translated as CASRALDSPLHF. Full variable domain (remainder filled in from reference TRBV9 and TRBJ1-6): DSGVTQTPKHLITATGQRVTLRCSPRSGDLSVYWYQQSLDQGLQFLIQYYNGEERAKGNILERFSAQQFPDLHSELNLSSLELGDSALYFCASRALDSPLHFGNGTRLTVT.

This clonotype was detected only a few times. The chain couples TRBV5-1 to TRBJ1-1; D may be TRBD1 (5 bases). Germline V gene lookup returns CDR1 SGHRS and CDR2 YFSETQ. The CDR3 is 17 amino acids. V was pared by 1 base and J by 2 bases, with 18 bases between. CDR3 in amino acids: CASSLWGGRGANTEAFF. As DNA, the CDR3 is TGCGCCAGCAGCTTGTGGGGAGGGCGCGGGGCTAACACTGAAGCTTTCTTT.

This chain joins TRBV11-2 and TRBJ2-5; 11 bases agree with TRBD2. With 1 base clipped from V and 4 bases from J, the junction kept 8 bases outside the gene matches. The germline V gene has CDR1 SGHAT and CDR2 FQNNGV. The CDR3 spans 17 residues. DNA for the CDR3: TGTGCCAGCAGCTTAGGGTATAGCGGGGGGGCCGGAGAGACCCAGTACTTC. Translating it yields CASSLGYSGGAGETQYF.

The genes are TRBV28 and TRBJ1-5, with D unclear. V dropped 8 bases and J dropped 2 bases, with 10 bases sitting between them. The CDR3 totals 13 residues. Germline V CDR1 and CDR2: MDHEN, SYDVKM. The CDR3 DNA follows: TGTGCCAGCGAAACCGGGGGCAATCAGCCCCAGCATTTT. Residues: CASETGGNQPQHF.

With respect to this clonotype: A read error may be the cause here, since a much bigger clone is one base away. V and J are TRBV24-1 and TRBJ2-1, with 7 positions matching TRBD2. J lost 15 bases, V lost 5 bases, and 9 bases had no gene match. The CDR3 extends over 12 amino acids. Germline V gene data show CDR1 as KGHDR and CDR2 as SFDVKD. As DNA, the CDR3 is TGTGCCACCAGTGCGCACGGGGGGATGGTGTTCTTC. This sequence encodes CATSAHGGMVFF.

This clonotype was counted between two and nine times. This rearrangement joins TRBV20-1 to TRBJ2-3; 8 nucleotides agree with TRBD1. CDR3 length: 13 residues. The germline V gene has CDR1 DFQATT and CDR2 SNEGSKA (reference sequence). Losses at the gene ends were 4 bases for V and 2 bases for J; bases not matched to a gene: 2. The CDR3 spells CSAKDRVTDTQYF. In nucleotides, the CDR3 is TGCAGTGCTAAGGACAGGGTCACAGATACGCAGTATTTT.

This chain connects TRBV28 to TRBJ2-7; 8 nucleotides agree with TRBD2. The CDR3 spans 15 residues. V lost 4 bases and J lost 2; bases outside the gene matches: 7. Germline V gene sequence: CDR1 MDHEN, CDR2 SYDVKM. For the CDR3, the DNA is TGTGCCAGCAGTTGGGCTAGCGGGCCGACCTACGAGCAGTACTTC. This encodes CASSWASGPTYEQYF.

This clonotype ranks as medium-sized (0.01 to 0.1%). J is TRBJ1-2 and V is TRBV28; D is perhaps TRBD1 (5 bases). The CDR3 runs 12 residues. The germline V and J ends were trimmed by 3 bases and 7 bases, with 9 bases remaining between them. Germline assignment: CDR1 MDHEN and CDR2 SYDVKM. CDR3: CASSFGGVGYTF. CDR3 nucleotide sequence: TGTGCCAGCAGTTTTGGAGGGGTTGGCTACACCTTC.

This clonotype was recorded a few times. This chain links TRBV5-1 with TRBJ1-6; D is ambiguous. This CDR3 contains 14 residues. V gave up 0 bases and J gave up 7 bases, with 8 bases separating them. CDR1 and CDR2 (germline): SGHRS, YFSETQ. In DNA form, the CDR3 reads TGCGCCAGCAGCTTGGCTGGTTCCAATTCACCCCTCCACTTT. It specifies CASSLAGSNSPLHF.

The genes are TRBV7-8 and TRBJ2-5, with 8 nucleotides matching TRBD2. The CDR3 is 13 amino acids. Trimming cost V 6 bases and J 3 bases; bases outside gene matches: 3. Germline CDR1 reads SGHVS; CDR2 reads FQNEAQ. The CDR3 loop reads CASSVGGEETQYF. Here the CDR3 DNA reads TGTGCCAGCAGTGTCGGGGGGGAAGAGACCCAGTACTTC. Filled out from reference TRBV7-8 and TRBJ2-5, the complete variable domain reads GAGVSQSPRYKVAKRGQDVALRCDPISGHVSLFWYQQALGQGPEFLTYFQNEAQLDKSGLPSDRFFAERPEGSVSTLKIQRTQQEDSAVYLCASSVGGEETQYFGPGTRLLVL.

This clonotype occurred many times. The V gene is TRBV3-1, the J gene TRBJ1-6, with D possibly matching TRBD1 (5 bases). Germline CDR1 is LGHDT and CDR2 is YNNKEL (reference sequence). The V and J ends lost 3 bases and 7 bases respectively, with 13 bases between them. The CDR3 consists of 15 residues. CDR3 in amino acids: CASSQSRDWNSPLHF. The CDR3 nucleotides are TGTGCCAGCAGCCAGTCCAGGGACTGGAATTCACCCCTCCACTTT.

This chain uses TRBV28 with TRBJ1-4; D uncertain. Trimming pared 6 bases from V and 5 bases from J, leaving 16 bases between. This CDR3 is 15 amino acids long. CDR1 and CDR2 (germline): MDHEN, SYDVKM. CDR3 bases: TGTGCCAGCAGAAACCTCCCGGGCCGAAATGAAAAACTGTTTTTT. It translates to CASRNLPGRNEKLFF.

V is TRBV20-1 and J is TRBJ2-5, with 12 bases aligning to TRBD2. V shed 1 base, J shed 2 bases, and the junction held 8 bases outside the gene matches. The CDR3 totals 17 residues. The germline V gene encodes CDR1 DFQATT and CDR2 SNEGSKA (reference sequence). Here the CDR3 reads CSARVLAGGLEQETQYF. As DNA, the CDR3 is TGCAGTGCTAGAGTTCTAGCGGGAGGGCTGGAACAAGAGACCCAGTACTTC.

This clonotype showed up just a few times. The V gene is TRBV11-2, the J gene TRBJ1-1; no reliable D call. Germline V gene sequence: CDR1 SGHAT, CDR2 FQNNGV. The CDR3 spans 14 residues. Trimming shortened V by 5 bases and J by 4 bases, and 14 bases separated the two germline ends. The CDR3 sequence: CASSPQRVVTEAFF. The CDR3 DNA reads as TGTGCCAGCAGCCCGCAGAGGGTCGTCACTGAAGCTTTCTTT.

This clonotype has at least ten counts. V is TRBV28 and J is TRBJ1-1, with D maybe TRBD1 (5 bases). CDR3 length equals 15 residues. Germline CDR1 and CDR2: MDHEN and SYDVKM. Deletions cut 7 bases from V and 2 bases from J, with 17 bases between. CDR3 in DNA: TGTGCCAGCAATGCGGGGGACGATCGAAACACTGAAGCTTTCTTT. It specifies CASNAGDDRNTEAFF. Variable domain in full (rest from reference TRBV28 and TRBJ1-1): DVKVTQSSRYLVKRTGEKVFLECVQDMDHENMFWYRQDPGLGLRLIYFSYDVKMKEKGDIPEGYSVSREKKERFSLILESASTNQTSMYLCASNAGDDRNTEAFFGQGTRLTVV.

This clonotype was found many times. This rearrangement joins TRBV6-5 to TRBJ2-3; TRBD2 agrees at 12 bases. The CDR3 consists of 15 residues. V lost 8 bases and J lost 6; bases outside the gene matches: 9. Germline CDR1 and CDR2: MNHEY and SVGAGI. Here the CDR3 reads CASPPTSGSLDTQYF. The CDR3 DNA reads as TGTGCCAGCCCACCGACTAGCGGGAGCTTGGATACGCAGTATTTT.

This clonotype was recorded many times. The V gene is TRBV6-1, the J gene TRBJ2-4, with D hard to call. The germline V and J ends were trimmed by 3 bases and 11 bases, with 5 bases remaining between them. The germline V gene encodes CDR1 MNHNS and CDR2 SASEGT. This CDR3 comprises 10 residues. The CDR3 bases are TGTGCCAGCAGTGACCTAGTTCAGTACTTC. It specifies CASSDLVQYF.

The V call is TRBV9, the J call TRBJ2-6; 7 bases are a match to TRBD1. The CDR3 loop spans 16 amino acids. CDR1 and CDR2 from the germline V gene are SGDLS and YYNGEE. The V gene end was trimmed by 4 bases and the J gene end by 3 bases; junction bases not matched to a gene: 7. In DNA, the CDR3 is TGTGCCAGCAGCTCCCACAGGGGAAATGGGGCCAACGTCCTGACTTTC. Translation gives CASSSHRGNGANVLTF.

This clonotype has only a few counts. V and J are TRBV29-1 and TRBJ1-1, with TRBD1 matching over 7 bases. The CDR3 is made up of 13 amino acids. Germline V lookup: CDR1 SQVTM, CDR2 ANQGSEA. V lost 5 bases to trimming and J lost 7 bases; unmatched junction nucleotides: 10. This CDR3 is CSVRQGGLSEAFF. CDR3 in DNA: TGCAGCGTTCGCCAGGGGGGCTTAAGTGAAGCTTTCTTT.

This clonotype was observed a few times. V is TRBV11-2 and J is TRBJ1-1; weak D call: TRBD1 (5 bases). Germline-derived CDR1 and CDR2 are SGHAT and FQNNGV. The CDR3 totals 14 residues. V lost 4 bases and J lost 5, with 14 bases in between. The CDR3 coding sequence is TGTGCCAGCAGCTACGCCCCCGGACAAACTGAAGCTTTCTTT. It encodes CASSYAPGQTEAFF.

There are a few counts of this clonotype. The CDR3 DNA reads as TGTGCCAGCTCACCGCTCCTCTCGGCAACAGCTAACTATGGCTACACCTTC. As protein: CASSPLLSATANYGYTF. This sequence joins TRBV18 and TRBJ1-2, with D hard to call. Germline V gene data show CDR1 as KGHSH and CDR2 as LQKENI. Trimming pared 3 bases from V and 0 bases from J, leaving 17 bases between. This CDR3 is built from 17 residues.

Ten or more counts support this clonotype. The chain has TRBV25-1 and TRBJ2-1; tentatively, D is TRBD2 (6 bases). The CDR3 has 16 residues. The germline V gene encodes CDR1 MGHDK and CDR2 SYGVNS. The V gene lost 1 base and the J gene lost 7 bases, with 17 bases spanning the gap. The CDR3, as DNA: TGTGCCAGCAGTGAATTAAGTAGCGGAGATCTTAATGAGCAGTTCTTC. Amino acid sequence: CASSELSSGDLNEQFF.

The CDR3 nucleotides read TGTGCCAGCAGTTCCGGAGGGGAAGAGACCCAGTACTTC. Protein sequence: CASSSGGEETQYF. V gene TRBV28 combines with J gene TRBJ2-5; maybe TRBD2 (6 bases). Germline V gene data show CDR1 as MDHEN and CDR2 as SYDVKM. The CDR3 is 13 residues long. Trimming took 4 bases from V and 3 from J, leaving 9 bases between them.

The chain carries TRBV5-1 and TRBJ2-3, with TRBD2 identical over 12 bases. V lost 6 bases and J lost 3; bases outside the gene matches: 5. CDR1 is SGHRS and CDR2 is YFSETQ in the germline V gene. This CDR3 spans 15 amino acids. CDR3 region: CASNPGTSGTDTQYF. CDR3 nucleotide sequence: TGCGCCAGCAACCCCGGGACTAGCGGGACAGATACGCAGTATTTT.

The table lists this clonotype with many counts. The genes are TRBV5-1 and TRBJ1-1; 9 nucleotides line up with TRBD1. The germline V gene has CDR1 SGHRS and CDR2 YFSETQ. V dropped 4 bases and J dropped 5; count of bases not matched to a gene: 6. The CDR3 sequence is 14 residues long. This chain's CDR3 is CASSTPGQGTEAFF. The CDR3, as DNA: TGCGCCAGCAGCACCCCGGGACAGGGAACTGAAGCTTTCTTT.

This chain uses TRBV11-2 with TRBJ1-1; D not resolved. CDR3 length: 13 residues. The germline V gene has CDR1 SGHAT and CDR2 FQNNGV. Trimming took off 8 bases at V and 0 bases at J, with 10 bases between the two ends. CDR3 DNA sequence: TGTGCCAGCGGCGAGAGCGTGAACACTGAAGCTTTCTTT. Translation gives CASGESVNTEAFF.

V and J are TRBV28 and TRBJ1-6; D ambiguous. Germline V gene data show CDR1 as MDHEN and CDR2 as SYDVKM. The length of the CDR3 is 15 residues. V gave up 5 bases and J gave up 10 bases, with 18 bases separating them. In nucleotides, the CDR3 is TGTGCCAGCAGTGCCCCCTCGGCAGGAGGATCACCCCTCCACTTT. Its protein product is CASSAPSAGGSPLHF.

CDR3 coding DNA: TGTGCCAGCAGGTCCCGGACAGGATATGGCTACACCTTC. Translating it yields CASRSRTGYGYTF. The chain couples TRBV6-5 to TRBJ1-2; 7 bases fit TRBD1. The CDR3 runs 13 residues. V dropped 6 bases and J dropped 5; count of bases not matched to a gene: 6. CDR1 and CDR2 (germline): MNHEY, SVGAGI.

This clonotype has at least ten counts. J is TRBJ1-1 and V is TRBV30, with D perhaps TRBD1 (5 bases). The CDR3 runs to 13 residues. Germline lookup yields CDR1 GTSNPN and CDR2 SVGIG (reference sequence). V shed 3 bases and J shed 5 bases, with 13 bases lying between them. The CDR3 DNA reads as TGTGCCTGGAGGACAGAGAGAAAAACTGAAGCTTTCTTT. This encodes CAWRTERKTEAFF. Looking up the rest from reference TRBV30 and TRBJ1-1 gives the full variable domain: SQTIHQWPATLVQPVGSPLSLECTVEGTSNPNLYWYRQAAGRGLQLLFYSVGIGQISSEVPQNLSASRPQDRQFILSSKKLLLSDSGFYLCAWRTERKTEAFFGQGTRLTVV.

The chain combines TRBV29-1 with TRBJ2-7; 12 nucleotides match TRBD1. CDR1 SQVTM and CDR2 ANQGSEA come from the germline V gene. This CDR3 spans 12 amino acids. V lost 7 bases to trimming and J lost 5 bases; unmatched junction nucleotides: 3. The CDR3 DNA sequence: TGCAGCGGGGGACAGGGGGCCGACGAGCAGTACTTC. Translation gives CSGGQGADEQYF.